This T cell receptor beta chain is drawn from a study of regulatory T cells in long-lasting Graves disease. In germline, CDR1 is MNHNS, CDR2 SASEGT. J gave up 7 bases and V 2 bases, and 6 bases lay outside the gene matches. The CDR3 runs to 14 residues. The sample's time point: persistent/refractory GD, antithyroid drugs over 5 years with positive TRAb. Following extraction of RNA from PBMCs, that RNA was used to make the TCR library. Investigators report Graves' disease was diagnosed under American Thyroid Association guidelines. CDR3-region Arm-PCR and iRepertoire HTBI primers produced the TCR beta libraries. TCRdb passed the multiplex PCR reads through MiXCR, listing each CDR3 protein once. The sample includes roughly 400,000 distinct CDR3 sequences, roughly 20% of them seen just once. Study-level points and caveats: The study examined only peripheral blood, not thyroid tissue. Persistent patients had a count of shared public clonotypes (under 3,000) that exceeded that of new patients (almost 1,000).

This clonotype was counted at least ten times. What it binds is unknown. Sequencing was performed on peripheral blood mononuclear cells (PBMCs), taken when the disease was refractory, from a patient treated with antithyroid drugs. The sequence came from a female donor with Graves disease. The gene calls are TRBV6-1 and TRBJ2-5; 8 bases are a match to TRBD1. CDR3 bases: TGTGCCAGCAGTGAACTGGACAGGGCCGGGACCCAGTACTTC. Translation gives CASSELDRAGTQYF.